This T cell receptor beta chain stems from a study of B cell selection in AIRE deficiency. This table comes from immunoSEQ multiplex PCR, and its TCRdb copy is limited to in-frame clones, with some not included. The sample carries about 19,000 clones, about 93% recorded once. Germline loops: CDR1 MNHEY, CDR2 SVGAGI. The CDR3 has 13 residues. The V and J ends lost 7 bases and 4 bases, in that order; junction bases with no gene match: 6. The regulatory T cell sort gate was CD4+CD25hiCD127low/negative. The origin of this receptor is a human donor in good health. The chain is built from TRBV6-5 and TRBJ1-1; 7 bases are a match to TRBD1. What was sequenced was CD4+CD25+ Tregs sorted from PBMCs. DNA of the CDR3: TGTGCCAGCAACCGACAGGGTGCCACTGAAGCTTTCTTT. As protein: CASNRQGATEAFF.